This entry is about one TCR beta chain. Antigen unknown. The sample originates from a study of regulatory T cells in long-lasting Graves disease. Study in general: Newly diagnosed Graves' patients had taken antithyroid drugs under 3 months. Notes on the study in general: Among samples with persistent disease, TRBV28, TRBJ1-2 and TRBJ2-5 were favored.

Time point noted: newly diagnosed GD, antithyroid drugs for less than 3 months. The TCR library was made from RNA extracted from PBMCs. Germline loops: CDR1 SEHNR, CDR2 FQNEAQ (reference sequence). CDR3 length: 15 amino acids. The trim removed 6 bases at V and 5 bases at J, leaving 9 bases unmatched. Investigators prepared the TCR beta libraries by applying iRepertoire HTBI primers and Arm-PCR of CDR3 regions. TCRdb recomputed calls from the multiplex PCR reads with MiXCR, one row per CDR3 protein. The sample lists about half a million distinct CDR3 sequences, around 13% occurring once. The data were also submitted as part of a second study, on T cells in Graves' hyperthyroidism and ophthalmopathy. From that report: Blood shared most expanded thyroid clonotypes above 0.001.

This clonotype was sampled from a woman aged 25 to 45 with Graves disease. Sequencing was performed on peripheral blood mononuclear cells (PBMCs), taken at new diagnosis, from a patient treated with antithyroid drugs. This chain connects TRBV7-9 to TRBJ1-1; 10 positions match TRBD1. The DNA of the CDR3 is TGTGCCAGCAGTACCCGGGACAGGGGTAAAACTGAAGCTTTCTTT. It specifies CASSTRDRGKTEAFF.